This record covers a single TCR beta chain. The antigen is not known. This record comes from a study of T-cell memory formation after mild COVID-19. Looking at the study overall: Largely, the TCR clusters proved donor specific.

Employing constant-segment primers, 5'RACE generated TCR alpha and TCR beta cDNA libraries bearing sample barcodes and UMIs. Each CDR3 protein gets one entry after TCRdb re-called the 5' RACE reads with MiXCR. The repertoire holds 100,000 to 140,000 distinct CDR3 sequences, with roughly 14% as singletons. Study results and limitations: In second-wave clones peaking day 37, SARS-CoV-2 specificity remained unconfirmed. Clones that contracted from day 15 to 85 were balanced CD4/CD8, while later expanders leaned CD4+.

In germline, CDR1 is SGHNT, CDR2 YENEEA. The CDR3 spans 12 residues. Trimming left V 0 bases short and J 5 bases short, with 1 base between. The chain links TRBV11-3 to TRBJ2-2; no clear D. The source is a man younger than 35 who had mild COVID-19 (a few samples of this study predate the infection). Cell type and time point are not known. Sequencing input: PBMCs or a T cell subset sorted from them (not recorded which). The CDR3 sequence is CASSLETGELFF. The CDR3 nucleotides are TGTGCCAGCAGCTTAGAGACCGGGGAGCTGTTTTTT.